A single sample is the source of the 16 T cell receptor beta chains below, sequenced in a study of T cells in Graves' hyperthyroidism and ophthalmopathy. RNA transcripts were the template for amplifying TCR beta CDR3 regions. First-round RT-PCR of the TCR CDR3 relied on the HTBI primer set. MiXCR, applied by TCRdb to the multiplex PCR reads, yields one record per CDR3 protein. The repertoire consists of around 530,000 distinct CDR3 sequences, with roughly 15% occurring once and the leading ten covering approximately 18%. Material for sequencing was blood. These receptors originate from a woman under 30 with Graves' ophthalmopathy.

V and J are TRBV29-1 and TRBJ2-7; no definite D call. Germline V lookup: CDR1 SQVTM, CDR2 ANQGSEA. The V gene lost 7 bases and the J gene lost 3 bases, with 19 bases spanning the gap. CDR3 length: 14 residues. CDR3 sequence reads: CSGVVGGPVYEQYF. The CDR3 region has the DNA TGCAGCGGGGTGGTCGGCGGACCCGTCTACGAGCAGTACTTC.

The table lists this clonotype with many counts. The gene calls are TRBV6-2 or TRBV6-3 and TRBJ1-1; D is possibly TRBD1 (5 bases). Trimming left V 4 bases short and J 2 bases short, with 8 bases between. Per the germline V gene, CDR1 is MNHEY and CDR2 is SVGEGT. The CDR3 is made up of 13 amino acids. The CDR3 here is CASSLTDNTEAFF. The CDR3 DNA reads TGTGCCAGCAGTTTGACAGACAACACTGAAGCTTTCTTT.

At least ten counts were recorded for this clonotype. The rearrangement joins TRBV13 to TRBJ2-7, with D perhaps being TRBD1 or TRBD2 (7 bases each). The CDR3 runs to 15 residues. The V gene's germline CDR1 is PRHDT and CDR2 FYEKMQ (reference sequence). V lost 0 bases and J 6 bases, leaving 15 bases between the germline ends. This CDR3 reads CASSLGAGGDSEQYF. CDR3 nucleotides: TGTGCCAGCAGCTTAGGTGCAGGGGGGGACTCCGAGCAGTACTTC. Full variable domain (missing parts from reference TRBV13 and TRBJ2-7): AAGVIQSPRHLIKEKRETATLKCYPIPRHDTVYWYQQGPGQDPQFLISFYEKMQSDKGSIPDRFSAQQFSDYHSELNMSSLELGDSALYFCASSLGAGGDSEQYFGPGTRLTVT.

V gene TRBV20-1 combines with J gene TRBJ1-1; TRBD1 might be the D (6 bases). Germline V CDR1 and CDR2: DFQATT, SNEGSKA (reference sequence). V was shortened by 5 bases and J by 3 bases, with 16 bases between the two germline ends. The CDR3 consists of 14 residues. The CDR3 sequence: CSAAQGPGDTEAFF. CDR3 coding DNA: TGCAGTGCTGCACAGGGACCTGGGGACACTGAAGCTTTCTTT.

Comment on this clonotype: Mismatch with germline at one junction end may stem from a read error. The genes are TRBV20-1 and TRBJ2-1; 9 nucleotides line up with TRBD2. The CDR3 length is 14 residues. CDR1 DFQATT and CDR2 SNEGSKA come from the germline V gene (reference sequence). CDR3 bases: TGCAGTGCTAGTGCGACTAGCGGTTACAATGAGCGGTTCTTC. It encodes CSASATSGYNERFF.

The chain couples TRBV7-2 to TRBJ2-3, with 9 positions matching TRBD1. V lost 4 bases to trimming and J lost 4 bases; unmatched junction nucleotides: 6. Germline CDR1 SGHTA, CDR2 FQGNSA. The CDR3 sequence is 15 residues long. The CDR3 protein is CASSSGQGKSDTQYF. The CDR3, as DNA: TGTGCCAGCAGCTCCGGACAGGGGAAATCAGATACGCAGTATTTT.

This clonotype was observed many times. The genes are TRBV6-5 and TRBJ2-3; D ambiguous. Per germline, CDR1 MNHEY and CDR2 SVGAGI. V lost 2 bases and J 4 bases, leaving 7 bases between the germline ends. This CDR3 has 13 residues. CDR3 sequence: CASSYPAADTQYF. CDR3 DNA sequence: TGTGCCAGCAGTTACCCCGCCGCAGATACGCAGTATTTT.

J is TRBJ1-6 and V is TRBV7-6; the D gene is possibly TRBD1 (5 bases). Trimming removed 5 bases at V and 11 bases at J, with 13 bases between. Germline assignment: CDR1 SGHVS and CDR2 FNYEAQ. This CDR3 contains 13 residues. The CDR3 is CASSLKDSTPLHF. The DNA for the CDR3 is TGTGCCAGCAGCCTAAAAGACAGTACACCCCTCCACTTT.

This clonotype was counted only a few times. The rearrangement joins TRBV4-1 to TRBJ1-2; no clear D. This CDR3 has 13 amino acids. V was trimmed by 1 base and J by 8 bases, leaving 11 bases between them. Looked up from germline, CDR1 is MGHRA and CDR2 is YSYEKL. Here the CDR3 DNA reads TGCGCCAGCAGCCAAGGAGTTAGGATGGGCTACACCTTC. Residues: CASSQGVRMGYTF.

This clonotype was seen only a few times. In nucleotides, the CDR3 is TGTGCCACCAGCAGAGGTGGCCGCTACGAGCAGTACTTC. Its protein product is CATSRGGRYEQYF. J is TRBJ2-7 and V is TRBV15; D is undetermined. The CDR3 has 13 residues. Looked up from germline, CDR1 is LNHNV and CDR2 is YYDKDF (reference sequence). V lost 1 base and J lost 3, with 7 bases in between. Based on the CDR3 plus reference TRBV15 and TRBJ2-7, the full variable domain is DAMVIQNPRYQVTQFGKPVTLSCSQTLNHNVMYWYQQKSSQAPKLLFHYYDKDFNNEADTPDNFQSRRPNTSFCFLDIRSPGLGDTAMYLCATSRGGRYEQYFGPGTRLTVT.

The rearrangement links TRBV10-3 to TRBJ2-1; 14 positions match TRBD2. V was pared by 4 bases and J by 0 bases, with 11 bases of the junction left unmatched. CDR1 is ENHRY and CDR2 is SYGVKD in the germline V gene. This CDR3 spans 20 amino acids. The CDR3 reads CAISGRGTSGSWSSYNEQFF. As DNA, the CDR3 is TGTGCCATCAGTGGGAGGGGGACTAGCGGGAGCTGGAGCTCCTACAATGAGCAGTTCTTC.

This clonotype showed up many times. The rearrangement uses TRBV2 and TRBJ2-1; D gene ambiguous. This CDR3 comprises 15 residues. Germline-derived CDR1 and CDR2 are SNHLY and FYNNEI. The V end lost 5 bases, the J end lost 5 bases, and 16 bases lay between the germline ends. The CDR3 nucleotides read TGTGCCAGCAGTCTATGGGGTGGAATGGACAATGAGCAGTTCTTC. As protein: CASSLWGGMDNEQFF. The whole variable domain, remainder taken from reference TRBV2 and TRBJ2-1, is EPEVTQTPSHQVTQMGQEVILRCVPISNHLYFYWYRQILGQKVEFLVSFYNNEISEKSEIFDDQFSVERPDGSNFTLKIRSTKLEDSAMYFCASSLWGGMDNEQFFGPGTRLTVL.

In its sample, this clonotype was seen a few times. The chain couples TRBV6-1 to TRBJ2-5, with D possibly matching TRBD2 (6 bases). CDR1 and CDR2 from the germline V gene are MNHNS and SASEGT. The CDR3 is 15 residues long. V lost 1 base and J 3 bases, leaving 12 bases between the germline ends. CDR3 nucleotide sequence: TGTGCCAGCAGTGAAGAATCCCCGGGAGAAGAGACCCAGTACTTC. Amino acid sequence: CASSEESPGEETQYF.

This clonotype has ten or more counts. V is TRBV24-1 and J is TRBJ2-3; possibly TRBD1 for D (5 bases). This CDR3 spans 13 amino acids. V gave up 7 bases and J gave up 1 base, with 8 bases separating them. Germline V gene lookup returns CDR1 KGHDR and CDR2 SFDVKD. The CDR3, as DNA: TGTGCCACCAGCGACAGCCGCACAGATACGCAGTATTTT. It codes for CATSDSRTDTQYF.

This clonotype was detected many times. The chain carries TRBV12-3 or TRBV12-4 and TRBJ2-2; D unresolved. CDR3 length: 14 residues. V lost 7 bases, J lost 6 bases, and 15 bases lay in between. CDR3 coding DNA: TGTGCCAGCAAGTCGGAAACGAGTCCCGGGGAGCTGTTTTTT. Its protein is CASKSETSPGELFF.

In its sample, this clonotype was seen many times. This sequence joins TRBV9 and TRBJ2-5, with 9 positions matching TRBD2. CDR3 length: 15 residues. Germline assignment: CDR1 SGDLS and CDR2 YYNGEE. Germline trimming cut 6 bases from V and 2 bases from J; bases unmatched to any gene: 8. The CDR3 nucleotides read TGTGCCAGCACCAGACTAGCGGTAGAACAAGAGACCCAGTACTTC. Its translation is CASTRLAVEQETQYF.